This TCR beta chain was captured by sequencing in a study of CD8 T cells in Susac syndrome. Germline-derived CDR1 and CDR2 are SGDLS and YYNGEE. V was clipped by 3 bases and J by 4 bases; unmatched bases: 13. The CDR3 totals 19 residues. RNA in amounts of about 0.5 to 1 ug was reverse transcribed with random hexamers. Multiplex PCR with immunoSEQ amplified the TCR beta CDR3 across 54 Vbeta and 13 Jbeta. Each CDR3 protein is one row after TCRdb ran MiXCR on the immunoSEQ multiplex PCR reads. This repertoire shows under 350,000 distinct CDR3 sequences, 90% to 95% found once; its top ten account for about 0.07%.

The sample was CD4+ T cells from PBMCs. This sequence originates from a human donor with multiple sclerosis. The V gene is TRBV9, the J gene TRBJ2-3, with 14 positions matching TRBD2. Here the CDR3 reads CASSGTSGRFWTNPDTQYF. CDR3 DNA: TGTGCCAGCAGCGGGACTAGCGGGAGGTTTTGGACAAACCCAGATACGCAGTATTTT.